This T cell receptor beta chain was sequenced in a study of blood T cell repertoires in COVID-19. Study as a whole: T cells, B-cell-depleted T cells, or PBMCs provided the cDNA or gDNA that served as material.

The data were produced by immunoSEQ multiplex PCR, yet TCRdb's version contains in-frame clones alone and is incomplete. The table lists about 180,000 clones, 70% to 90% of them singletons. CDR3 size: 13 residues. CDR1 and CDR2 from the germline V gene are SGHTA and FQGNSA. Trimming cost V 5 bases and J 8 bases, with 14 bases left between them. The sequence derives from a man between 18 and 29 years old who had recovered from COVID-19. The V and J genes are TRBV7-2 and TRBJ2-3; D unclear. The material sequenced was peripheral blood. CDR3 nucleotide sequence: TGTGCCAGCAGCGACGACCCACTAACTACGCAGTATTTT. This translates into CASSDDPLTTQYF.